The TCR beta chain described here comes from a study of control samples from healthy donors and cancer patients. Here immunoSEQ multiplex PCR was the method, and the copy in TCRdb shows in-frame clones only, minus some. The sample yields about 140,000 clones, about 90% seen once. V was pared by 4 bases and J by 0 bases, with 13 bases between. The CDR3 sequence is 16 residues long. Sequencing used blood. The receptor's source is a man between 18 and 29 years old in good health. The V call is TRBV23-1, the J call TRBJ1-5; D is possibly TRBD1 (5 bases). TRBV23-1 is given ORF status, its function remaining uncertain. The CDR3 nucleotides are TGCGCCAGCAGTCGCAGGACACTGGGTAGCAATCAGCCCCAGCATTTT. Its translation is CASSRRTLGSNQPQHF.